These T cell receptor beta chains were read from a single sample in a study of vaccination effects on CD4 cells after COVID-19. These receptors are not linked to any known antigen. TCRdb keeps only in-frame clones here, not all; method: immunoSEQ multiplex PCR. The sample lists over 80,000 clones, 60% to 80% occurring once. This sample comprised CD4+ T cells from PBMCs cultured with HCoV-OC43 spike peptides, obtained after COVID-19 vaccination. These receptors were taken from a human donor who received a COVID-19 vaccine. CDR3s include the opening cysteine and the closing phenylalanine or tryptophan. A D gene is named only where the DNA matches it firmly. Size is stated for part of the rows, as once, few or many counts, or as a class when the clone is expanded.

CDR3nt,CDR3aa,d_gene,abundance,v_gene,j_gene
TGTGCCAGCAGCTTAAGGGGGGGCTTCACAGATACGCAGTATTTT,CASSLRGGFTDTQYF,-,few,TRBV7-3,TRBJ2-3
TGTGCCTGGAGTCCTCCGGGACAGGGGGTCGGAGATACGCAGTATTTT,CAWSPPGQGVGDTQYF,TRBD1,few,TRBV30,TRBJ2-3
TGTGCCAGCAGGACAGGGGGCGTTGGGACCCAGTACTTC,CASRTGGVGTQYF,TRBD1,-,TRBV12-3/TRBV12-4,TRBJ2-5
TGTGCCAGCAGCCTAGCGGGGGGGCTGGGCAACATTCAGTACTTC,CASSLAGGLGNIQYF,TRBD2,-,TRBV3-1/TRBV3-2,TRBJ2-4
TGTGCCAGCAGCTTCGGGACAGCTTCTGGATGGACCCAGTACTTC,CASSFGTASGWTQYF,TRBD1,-,TRBV11-2,TRBJ2-5
TGTGCCAGCACCGGAAGATCCCCACCGGTGGATCAGCCCCAGCATTTT,CASTGRSPPVDQPQHF,-,-,TRBV7-8,TRBJ1-5
TGTGCCAGCATGGGGCAAGTTGAAGCTTTCTTT,CASMGQVEAFF,-,few,TRBV2,TRBJ1-1
TGTGCCAGCAGGGAAACAGGGACAGGCGGTTGGGGCTACACCTTC,CASRETGTGGWGYTF,TRBD1,-,TRBV6-6,TRBJ1-2
TGTGCCAGTAGGCCGGGACAGGGGGCTGAAGCTTTCTTT,CASRPGQGAEAFF,TRBD1,-,TRBV19,TRBJ1-1
TGTGCCAGTAGCACTGGGGCAAAGGGCACTGAAGCTTTCTTT,CASSTGAKGTEAFF,-,-,TRBV19,TRBJ1-1
TGTGCCAGCAGCTTAGAAGGGGCTGGGTGGACCCAGTACTTC,CASSLEGAGWTQYF,-,-,TRBV7-3,TRBJ2-5
TGTGCCAGCAGTTCGACGTATGACAGGGGGCGCTTTGGCTACACCTTC,CASSSTYDRGRFGYTF,TRBD1,few,TRBV28,TRBJ1-2
TGTGCCAGCAGTTACCCCACAAACTATTTGACACGAGACTATGGCTACACCTTC,CASSYPTNYLTRDYGYTF,-,-,TRBV6-2/TRBV6-3,TRBJ1-2
TGCGCCAGCAGCTTGGCGACAGGGGCTGGAAACACCATATATTTT,CASSLATGAGNTIYF,TRBD1,-,TRBV5-1,TRBJ1-3
TGTGCCAGCAGCTTCTCCTGGACTAGCGGGGGGTCCTATTCCACAGATACGCAGTATTTT,CASSFSWTSGGSYSTDTQYF,TRBD2,-,TRBV13,TRBJ2-3
TGTGCCAGTAGTATAGATTTCGGGAGTGGGGCTTTCTTT,CASSIDFGSGAFF,-,-,TRBV19,TRBJ1-1
TGTGCCAGCAGTTTTTATGACTACGCTGAAGCTTTCTTT,CASSFYDYAEAFF,-,-,TRBV12-3/TRBV12-4,TRBJ1-1
TGCAGCGTTTCGGGACCTCTCTCAAAGGGCGGGGAGCTGTTTTTT,CSVSGPLSKGGELFF,-,-,TRBV29-1,TRBJ2-2
TGTGCCAGCAGTTACTACGGGACAGCGAACACTGAAGCTTTCTTT,CASSYYGTANTEAFF,TRBD1,few,TRBV6-6,TRBJ1-1
TGTGCCAGCAGCTTACTACAGGGAAACACCATATATTTT,CASSLLQGNTIYF,-,-,TRBV7-2,TRBJ1-3
TGTGCCAGCAGCTTGGAACCGGGACTAGCGGGGGCTGGGGCCAACGTCCTGACTTTC,CASSLEPGLAGAGANVLTF,TRBD2,once,TRBV5-4,TRBJ2-6
TGTGCCAGCAGCTTAACCCCAAGGGGAGCGGGGGGGGAAGAGACCCAGTACTTC,CASSLTPRGAGGEETQYF,TRBD2,-,TRBV7-3,TRBJ2-5
TGTGCCAGTAGTATTTACGGGACAGCGTCTGGGCCCCAGCATTTT,CASSIYGTASGPQHF,TRBD1,-,TRBV19,TRBJ1-5
TGTGCCAGCAGTTACTTAACAGGGGGAGGAAATGAAAAACTGTTTTTT,CASSYLTGGGNEKLFF,TRBD1,-,TRBV6-2/TRBV6-3,TRBJ1-4